This TCR beta chain was documented in a study of control samples from healthy donors and cancer patients. Method: immunoSEQ multiplex PCR; TCRdb's copy keeps in-frame clones and lacks some. The profile covers tens of thousands of clones, with 84% appearing a single time and 25% to 35% taken by the ten largest. Looked up from germline, CDR1 is SGHRS and CDR2 is YFSETQ. The CDR3 contains 18 residues. After removal of 3 bases from V and 5 bases from J, the junction contained 10 bases not matched to a gene. V gene TRBV5-1 combines with J gene TRBJ1-6; 11 nucleotides match TRBD1. The sequence was obtained from a man aged 50-60 years in good health. Sample: blood. CDR3 residues: CASSSQREGQGDNSPLHF. In DNA, the CDR3 is TGCGCCAGCAGCTCCCAGAGGGAGGGACAGGGGGATAATTCACCCCTCCACTTT. The full variable domain, in which reference TRBV5-1 and TRBJ1-6 provide the parts outside the CDR3, is KAGVTQTPRYLIKTRGQQVTLSCSPISGHRSVSWYQQTPGQGLQFLFEYFSETQRNKGNFPGRFSGRQFSNSRSEMNVSTLELGDSALYLCASSSQREGQGDNSPLHFGNGTRLTVT.